This T cell receptor (beta chain) was found in a study of shared clonotypes between healthy human individuals. Study-wide points: For naive CD4 cells, 4% to 6% of clonotypes were shared across a handful of donors. Clonotype sharing across donors was expected to vary with sequencing depth.

Samples underwent the assay at deep level. The repertoire was sequenced with immunoSEQ multiplex PCR; TCRdb's copy has only in-frame clones and lacks some. The table shows 400,000 or so clones, with just over 95% occurring only once. CD8 memory combined CD45RO+ cells with CCR7-negative CD45RA+ TemRA cells. Trimming stripped 6 bases from V and 4 bases from J, with 19 bases between. The CDR3 has 16 amino acids. CDR1 is LNHDA, CDR2 SQIVND, per germline (reference sequence). A remark on this clone: Its matching antigen is unknown.

This receptor was identified in a man aged 25-40 years in good health. The chain joins TRBV19 to TRBJ2-1, with a possible D match to TRBD2 (5 bases). The sample consisted of memory CD8+ T cells sorted from blood. Subset specified: CD45RO+ cells pooled with CCR7-negative TemRA cells. The DNA of the CDR3 is TGTGCCAGTAGCGGACTTACACGACGTTCATACAATGAGCAGTTCTTC. This translates into CASSGLTRRSYNEQFF.